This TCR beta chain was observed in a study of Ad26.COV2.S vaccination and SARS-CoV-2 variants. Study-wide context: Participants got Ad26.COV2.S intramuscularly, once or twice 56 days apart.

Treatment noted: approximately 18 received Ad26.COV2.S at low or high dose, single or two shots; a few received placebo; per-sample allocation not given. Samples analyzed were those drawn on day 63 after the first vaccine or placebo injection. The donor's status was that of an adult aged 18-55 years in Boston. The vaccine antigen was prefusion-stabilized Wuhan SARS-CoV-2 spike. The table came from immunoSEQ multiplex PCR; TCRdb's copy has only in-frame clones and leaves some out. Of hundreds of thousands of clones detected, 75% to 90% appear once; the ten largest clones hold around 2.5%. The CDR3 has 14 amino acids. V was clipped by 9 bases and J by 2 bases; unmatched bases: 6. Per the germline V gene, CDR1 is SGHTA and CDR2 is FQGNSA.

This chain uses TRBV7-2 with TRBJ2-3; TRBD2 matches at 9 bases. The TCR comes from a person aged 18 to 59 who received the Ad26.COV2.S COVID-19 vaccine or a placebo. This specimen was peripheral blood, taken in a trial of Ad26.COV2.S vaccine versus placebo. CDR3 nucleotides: TGTGCCAGTAGCGGGAGTTGGGACACAGATACGCAGTATTTT. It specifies CASSGSWDTDTQYF.